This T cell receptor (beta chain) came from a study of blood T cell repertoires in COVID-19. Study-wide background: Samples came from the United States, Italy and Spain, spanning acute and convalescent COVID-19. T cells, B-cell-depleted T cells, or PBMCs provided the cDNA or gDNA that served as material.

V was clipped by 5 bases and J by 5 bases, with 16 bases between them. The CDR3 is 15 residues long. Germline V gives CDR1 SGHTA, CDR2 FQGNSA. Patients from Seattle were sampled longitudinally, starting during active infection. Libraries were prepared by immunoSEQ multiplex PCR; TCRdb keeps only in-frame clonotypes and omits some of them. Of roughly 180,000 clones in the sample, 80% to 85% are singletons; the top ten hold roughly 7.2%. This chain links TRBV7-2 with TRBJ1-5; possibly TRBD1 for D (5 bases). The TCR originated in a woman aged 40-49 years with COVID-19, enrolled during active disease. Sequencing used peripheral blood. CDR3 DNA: TGTGCCAGCAGCGGAGACAGACTTCGGGATCAGCCCCAGCATTTT. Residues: CASSGDRLRDQPQHF.